These T cell receptor beta chains were read from a single sample in a study of blood T cell repertoires in COVID-19. Produced via immunoSEQ multiplex PCR; TCRdb's table is partial and in-frame only. The repertoire holds some 150,000 clones, roughly 84% seen once, with roughly 6.2% in the top ten. The sample was PBMCs or T cells enriched from blood (not recorded which). The receptors derive from a woman between 50 and 59 years old who had been exposed to COVID-19. Each CDR3 is given with its conserved first and last residue. Each record gives: J gene, V gene, D gene, clone size, CDR3 DNA, CDR3 protein. D genes are given only for firm matches. Expanded clones get a size class; other rows say once, few or many, or leave the size out.

TRBJ2-7 TRBV19 . . TGTGCCAGTAGTAGGCAGGGGATCCACGAGCAGTACTTC CASSRQGIHEQYF
TRBJ2-1 TRBV5-6 TRBD2 . TGTGCCAGCAGCTTGGCAGACAGCGGGGGATTTTACAATGAGCAGTTCTTC CASSLADSGGFYNEQFF
TRBJ1-3 TRBV2 . . TGTGCCAGCAGTGAAGGGTCGAGCTCTGGAAACACCATATATTTT CASSEGSSSGNTIYF
TRBJ2-5 TRBV15 TRBD2 . TGTGCCACCAGCAGAGGGCGGGGGGATACGGAGACCCAGTACTTC CATSRGRGDTETQYF
TRBJ2-3 TRBV7-2 TRBD2 . TGTGCCAGCAGCCCCGGACTAGGACCAGATACGCAGTATTTT CASSPGLGPDTQYF
TRBJ2-1 TRBV20-1 . . TGCAGTGCTGTAATTAGCCAGGAGCAGTTCTTC CSAVISQEQFF
TRBJ2-5 TRBV7-9 TRBD2 . TGTGCCAGCAGCATCCCCGGGACTAGCAAGGAGACCCAGTACTTC CASSIPGTSKETQYF
TRBJ2-3 TRBV3-1/TRBV3-2 TRBD2 . TGTGCCAGCAGCCACCCCGGGACTAGGGGGATTGATACGCAGTATTTT CASSHPGTRGIDTQYF
TRBJ2-3 TRBV5-1 TRBD2 . TGCGCCAGCAGCTATAGCGGGAGCACAGATACGCAGTATTTT CASSYSGSTDTQYF
TRBJ2-7 TRBV5-1 . . TGCGCCAGCAGCTTGGCCGGTGCAGGGGGACTCTACGAGCAGTACTTC CASSLAGAGGLYEQYF
TRBJ2-2 TRBV5-1 TRBD1 . TGCGCCAGCAGCCGAGGGGGCGCTAATCCCGGGGAGCTGTTTTTT CASSRGGANPGELFF
TRBJ2-5 TRBV6-2/TRBV6-3 . . TGTGCCAGCAGTTACCCGGAGGTGGCCCAGTACTTC CASSYPEVAQYF
TRBJ1-1 TRBV5-6 . few TGTGCCAGCAGCTTGGGCCGGTCGGACACTGAAGCTTTCTTT CASSLGRSDTEAFF
TRBJ2-1 TRBV7-2 TRBD2 . TGTGCCAGCAGCCCAGGACTAGCGGGGGGGCTAAATGAGCAGTTCTTC CASSPGLAGGLNEQFF
TRBJ1-1 TRBV2 . . TGTGCCAGCAGTGAAGGGAGGTTCACCGGGTTCTTT CASSEGRFTGFF
TRBJ1-2 TRBV9 TRBD1 . TGTGCCAGCAGCGTAGCGGACAGGCCCGGCTATGGCTACACCTTC CASSVADRPGYGYTF
TRBJ1-4 TRBV6-5 . . TGTGCCAGCAGTTACCCCCCGGGGGAAGAAAAACTGTTTTTT CASSYPPGEEKLFF
TRBJ1-1 TRBV5-1 . . TGCGCCAGCAGCTTGGGGGGGCGAGGCCCTCATGAAGCTTTCTTT CASSLGGRGPHEAFF
TRBJ1-2 TRBV12-3/TRBV12-4 . . TGTGCCAGCACCATAGGGGGTGGGGCTGGCTACACCTTC CASTIGGGAGYTF
TRBJ2-7 TRBV5-1 . once TGCGCCAGCAGCTTGGGAGGGCGAGCCTACGAGCAGTACTTC CASSLGGRAYEQYF
TRBJ2-1 TRBV5-1 TRBD2 . TGCGCCAGCAGCTTCAGCGGGGGATCCTACAATGAGCAGTTCTTC CASSFSGGSYNEQFF
TRBJ1-1 TRBV5-1 . . TGCGCCAGCAGCTTGCAGGGGCCCAACACTGAAGCTTTCTTT CASSLQGPNTEAFF
TRBJ1-3 TRBV9 . . TGTGCCAGCAGCGTAGGTGGGGGGGAAGTGAGCTCTGGAAACACCATATATTTT CASSVGGGEVSSGNTIYF
TRBJ2-5 TRBV10-3 . . TGTGCCATCAGCGCGGGACGGCAAGAGACCCAGTACTTC CAISAGRQETQYF
TRBJ2-1 TRBV10-2 . many TGCGCCAGCAATGCGGACTACAATGAGCAGTTCTTC CASNADYNEQFF
TRBJ1-2 TRBV20-1 . few TGCAGTGCTCTAAAGGGGTATGGCTACACCTTC CSALKGYGYTF
TRBJ2-2 TRBV6-1 TRBD1 . TGTGCCAGCAGTGGACCCGGGACAGGGGGCCGGAACACCGGGGAGCTGTTTTTT CASSGPGTGGRNTGELFF
TRBJ2-3 TRBV4-1 TRBD2 . TGCGCCAGCAGCCACCCCATGGAGGGCCGAGGGACTAGACTCACAGATACGCAGTATTTT CASSHPMEGRGTRLTDTQYF
TRBJ1-5 TRBV7-2 . . TGTGCCAGCAGCCTCCCCAATCAGCCCCAGCATTTT CASSLPNQPQHF
TRBJ2-5 TRBV27 . few TGTGCCAGCAGTTTATCGGCAGGGGCTGCGGAGACCCAGTACTTC CASSLSAGAAETQYF
TRBJ2-5 TRBV18 TRBD2 . TGTGCCAGCTCCGCGATAGCGGGAAAAGAGACCCAGTACTTC CASSAIAGKETQYF
TRBJ2-7 TRBV15 TRBD2 . TGTGCCACCAGCAGCCCGAGCGGGAGCTACGAGCAGTACTTC CATSSPSGSYEQYF
TRBJ1-4 TRBV7-9 . . TGTGCCAGCAGCCCCCCGGGGTGGGATGAAAAACTGTTTTTT CASSPPGWDEKLFF
TRBJ2-7 TRBV3-1/TRBV3-2 TRBD2 . TGTGCCAGCAGCCAAGATGCTAGCGGGCCCCTCGGGCAGTACTTC CASSQDASGPLGQYF
TRBJ2-5 TRBV6-2/TRBV6-3 TRBD2 . TGTGCCAGCAGTTACGCCTCTAGCGGGAGATTTGAAACCCAGTACTTC CASSYASSGRFETQYF
TRBJ1-5 TRBV19 TRBD1 . TGTGCCAGTAGTATTCCACGGGTACCCGGGACAGGGGTTCAGCCCCAGCATTTT CASSIPRVPGTGVQPQHF
TRBJ2-5 TRBV10-3 . . TGTGCCATCAGTGAGTCGGACTACCAAGAGACCCAGTACTTC CAISESDYQETQYF
TRBJ2-5 TRBV4-2 . . TGTGCCAGCAGCCAAGATTTAGAACCCCAAGAGACCCAGTACTTC CASSQDLEPQETQYF
TRBJ1-1 TRBV29-1 TRBD1 once TGCAGCGTGGCCCTAACCTGGGGACAGGGTGGTGCTGAAGCTTTCTTT CSVALTWGQGGAEAFF
TRBJ2-2 TRBV2 TRBD1 . TGTGCCAGCAAATCGAGGACAGGGGGGACCGGGGAGCTGTTTTTT CASKSRTGGTGELFF
TRBJ2-1 TRBV19 . . TGTGCCAGTTCCCGATTTGGACAGAGCTCCTACAATGAGCAGTTCTTC CASSRFGQSSYNEQFF
TRBJ1-1 TRBV29-1 TRBD1 . TGCAGCGTTGGTGAGGGGGCGATTACTGAAGCTTTCTTT CSVGEGAITEAFF
TRBJ1-2 TRBV19 TRBD1 many TGTGCCAGTCGAACTGCGGACAGGAACTATGGCTACACCTTC CASRTADRNYGYTF
TRBJ1-2 TRBV9 TRBD1 . TGTGCCAGCAGCCTACGACAGGGGGCTCTCTATGGCTACACCTTC CASSLRQGALYGYTF
TRBJ1-6 TRBV9 TRBD1 . TGTGCCAGCAGCTTCTCGGACAGGGAGGTGGGCTCACCCCTCCACTTT CASSFSDREVGSPLHF
TRBJ2-7 TRBV6-5 TRBD1 . TGTGCCAGCATGGGTTTGGGACAGGACTTTTACGAGCAGTACTTC CASMGLGQDFYEQYF
TRBJ2-7 TRBV2 TRBD2 . TGTGCCAGCCGATCCGGGACTAGCGGGCCTGAGCAGTACTTC CASRSGTSGPEQYF
TRBJ1-4 TRBV30 TRBD1 . TGTGCCTGGAGTCGGGACAGCCGTAATGAAAAACTGTTTTTT CAWSRDSRNEKLFF
TRBJ2-3 TRBV30 . . TGTGCCTGGGACTTAGCGGTAAGGAGCACAGATACGCAGTATTTT CAWDLAVRSTDTQYF
TRBJ2-1 TRBV12-3/TRBV12-4 . . TGTGCCAGCAGTCCTTACGGTGAGCAGTTCTTC CASSPYGEQFF
TRBJ2-1 TRBV19 TRBD2 . TGTGCCAGCGGGACTAACGAGAACAATGAGCAGTTCTTC CASGTNENNEQFF
TRBJ1-1 TRBV30 . . TGTGCCTGGAGTGTTTGGGGCGGGATGAACACTGAAGCTTTCTTT CAWSVWGGMNTEAFF
TRBJ1-1 TRBV14 TRBD1 . TGTGCCAGCAGCCTAACAGGGGGCATGAACACTGAAGCTTTCTTT CASSLTGGMNTEAFF
TRBJ1-3 TRBV9 . . TGTGCCAGCAGCGTAGAGCAGGTGCATGGAAACACCATATATTTT CASSVEQVHGNTIYF
TRBJ2-1 TRBV29-1 TRBD2 once TGCAGCCCCGAGGGGACTAGCGGGAGGTCGGGTGAGCAGTTCTTC CSPEGTSGRSGEQFF
TRBJ1-2 TRBV9 . few TGTGCCAGCGGGAGTGGCTACACCTTC CASGSGYTF
TRBJ2-5 TRBV19 . . TGTGCCAGTAGTAAACTGACGGCGGTAGAGGAGACCCAGTACTTC CASSKLTAVEETQYF